In this sample, the clone carrying this T cell receptor beta chain turned up many times. The data stem from a study of prognosis after radiotherapy for stage I lung cancer. Study-wide background: Radiotherapy was followed by distant metastases in a few patients, which appeared at a median of roughly seven months; 15 patients showed no significant progression.

V was clipped by 3 bases and J by 6 bases, with 14 bases between them. The CDR3 spans 14 residues. Germline V gives CDR1 DFQATT, CDR2 SNEGSKA (reference sequence). The TCR beta CDR3 region was amplified from genomic DNA, with two rounds of multiplex PCR being used for the amplification. Every TRBV and TRBJ gene had its own specific primer in first-round PCR. In TCRdb, the multiplex PCR reads were re-called with MiXCR into one record per CDR3 protein. The data show more than 30,000 distinct CDR3 sequences, 42% seen once. The genes are TRBV20-1 and TRBJ1-4, with D possibly TRBD1 on 6 matching bases. The material sequenced was PBMCs, taken before or after stereotactic body radiation therapy (not recorded which). This sequence originates from a donor aged 50 or older with non-small cell lung cancer. The CDR3 DNA reads as TGCAGTGCTAGGGGACGAGGGGGTTATGAAAAACTGTTTTTT. This codes for CSARGRGGYEKLFF.